The T cell receptor beta chain described here comes from a study of T cell changes during pregnancy in multiple sclerosis. V was trimmed by 2 bases and J by 0 bases, leaving 15 bases between them. Germline CDR1 and CDR2: SGHDT and YYEEEE. This CDR3 comprises 17 residues. Sequencing was performed with immunoSEQ multiplex PCR; in TCRdb, only in-frame clones are kept and a portion is missing. The sample has approximately 70,000 clones; about 91% are singletons. The TCR originated in a female donor with multiple sclerosis, enrolled in a pregnancy study. The genes are TRBV5-6 and TRBJ2-1, with a tentative D call TRBD1 (6 bases). The source material was peripheral blood, sampled in the first trimester of pregnancy. For the CDR3, the DNA is TGTGCCAGCAGCTTATGGATAGGACAGAGCTCCTACAATGAGCAGTTCTTC. This sequence encodes CASSLWIGQSSYNEQFF.